The next 11 T cell receptor beta chains were all read from a single sample in a study of blood T cell repertoires in COVID-19. Profiled with immunoSEQ multiplex PCR; TCRdb holds only in-frame clones, not every one. Altogether about 40,000 clones are present, around 85% being singletons, with the ten largest covering about 2.6%. The material sequenced was peripheral blood. These receptors all come from a woman in her fifties or sixties with acute or convalescent COVID-19.

V gene TRBV18 combines with J gene TRBJ2-7; 9 bases align to TRBD1. CDR3 size: 13 residues. From germline, CDR1 is KGHSH and CDR2 LQKENI. The V gene end was trimmed by 6 bases and the J gene end by 7 bases; junction bases not matched to a gene: 7. The CDR3 region is CASSPFGTGEQYF. The CDR3 coding sequence is TGTGCCAGCTCTCCGTTCGGGACAGGGGAGCAGTACTTC. The whole variable domain, remainder taken from reference TRBV18 and TRBJ2-7, is NAGVMQNPRHLVRRRGQEARLRCSPMKGHSHVYWYRQLPEEGLKFMVYLQKENIIDESGMPKERFSAEFPKEGPSILRIQQVVRGDSAAYFCASSPFGTGEQYFGPGTRLTVT.

The chain employs TRBV10-3 and TRBJ2-5, with TRBD2 as a possible D gene (6 bases). V was cut by 0 bases and J by 4 bases, with 12 bases left in between. The CDR3 is 15 amino acids. The germline V gene encodes CDR1 ENHRY and CDR2 SYGVKD. The CDR3 protein is CAISESDYGGETQYF. CDR3 in DNA: TGTGCCATCAGTGAGTCTGACTACGGGGGAGAGACCCAGTACTTC.

The CDR3 protein is CATSRDPQNTIYF. The CDR3 DNA is TGTGCCACCAGCAGAGACCCCCAAAACACCATATATTTT. The chain joins TRBV15 to TRBJ1-3; D remains ambiguous. Deletions cut 0 bases from V and 6 bases from J, with 6 bases between. CDR3 size: 13 residues. Germline V lookup: CDR1 LNHNV, CDR2 YYDKDF (reference sequence).

This clone was seen once. The CDR3: CASSDQGVYEQYF. Here the CDR3 DNA reads TGTGCCAGTAGTGACCAGGGGGTATACGAGCAGTACTTC. The V and J genes are TRBV19 and TRBJ2-7; TRBD1 matches at 7 bases. Trimming at V came to 5 bases and at J to 4 bases, leaving 5 bases not matched to a gene. This CDR3 is 13 amino acids long. Germline CDR1 LNHDA, CDR2 SQIVND (reference sequence).

The genes are TRBV7-2 and TRBJ2-7; 9 bases map to TRBD1. This CDR3 has 15 amino acids. Germline lookup yields CDR1 SGHTA and CDR2 FQGNSA. Trimming cost V 0 bases and J 3 bases; bases outside gene matches: 3. The CDR3 region has the DNA TGTGCCAGCAGCTTAGCATGGACAGGGGACTACGAGCAGTACTTC. Amino acids: CASSLAWTGDYEQYF.

The chain recombines TRBV3-1 (or the pseudogene TRBV3-2) with TRBJ2-7; TRBD1 might be the D (6 bases). The CDR3 has 13 amino acids. Germline CDR1 is LGHDT and CDR2 is YNNKEL (reference sequence). The V end lost 5 bases, the J end lost 0 bases, and 8 bases lay between the germline ends. CDR3 sequence (DNA): TGTGCCAGCAGCAAACAGGGCTCCTACGAGCAGTACTTC. Translating it yields CASSKQGSYEQYF.

This clone was seen a few times. J is TRBJ2-2 and V is TRBV30, with TRBD2 identical over 8 bases. CDR3 length: 15 amino acids. J was trimmed by 4 bases and V by 4 bases; bases with no gene match: 8. In germline, CDR1 is GTSNPN, CDR2 SVGIG (reference sequence). The CDR3 DNA reads as TGTGCCTGGACTTCGGGGGGGGCTAGCACCGGGGAGCTGTTTTTT. It specifies CAWTSGGASTGELFF.

This rearrangement joins TRBV11-3 to TRBJ2-1; 8 bases line up with TRBD1. The germline CDR1 and CDR2 sequences are SGHNT and YENEEA. This CDR3 is 15 amino acids long. V trimming: 5 bases; J trimming: 2 bases; junction bases outside the gene matches: 5. CDR3 loop: CASSPGQVAYNEQFF. The DNA for the CDR3 is TGTGCCAGCAGCCCGGGACAGGTAGCCTACAATGAGCAGTTCTTC.

The chain carries TRBV14 and TRBJ2-5; 10 nucleotides match TRBD2. With 0 bases clipped from V and 0 bases from J, the junction kept 7 bases outside the gene matches. Per germline, CDR1 SGHDN and CDR2 FVKESK. This CDR3 is 18 amino acids long. The CDR3 nucleotides are TGTGCCAGCAGCCAAGAATTTCGGACTAGCGGACACCAAGAGACCCAGTACTTC. This sequence encodes CASSQEFRTSGHQETQYF. The whole variable domain, filled in from reference TRBV14 and TRBJ2-5, reads EAGVTQFPSHSVIEKGQTVTLRCDPISGHDNLYWYRRVMGKEIKFLLHFVKESKQDESGMPNNRFLAERTGGTYSTLKVQPAELEDSGVYFCASSQEFRTSGHQETQYFGPGTRLLVL.

This chain connects TRBV5-1 to TRBJ2-2; 8 bases fit TRBD2. Germline lookup yields CDR1 SGHRS and CDR2 YFSETQ. The length of the CDR3 is 16 residues. Germline trimming cut 4 bases from V and 4 bases from J; bases unmatched to any gene: 9. The CDR3 DNA is TGCGCCAGCAGCGAGGAGCGGGAGTCGGTCACCGGGGAGCTGTTTTTT. Residues: CASSEERESVTGELFF.

The V and J genes are TRBV7-2 and TRBJ2-2, with 7 bases that match TRBD1. Trimming took 2 bases from V and 3 from J; bases not matched to a gene: 9. Germline CDR1 and CDR2: SGHTA and FQGNSA. The CDR3 is made up of 17 amino acids. CDR3 DNA: TGTGCCAGCAGCTTACCCCCCCAGACAGGGCACACCGGGGAGCTGTTTTTT. Its translation: CASSLPPQTGHTGELFF. Based on the CDR3 plus reference TRBV7-2 and TRBJ2-2, the full variable domain is GAGVSQSPSNKVTEKGKDVELRCDPISGHTALYWYRQSLGQGLEFLIYFQGNSAPDKSGLPSDRFSAERTGGSVSTLTIQRTQQEDSAVYLCASSLPPQTGHTGELFFGEGSRLTVL.